A single sample gave rise to the 11 T cell receptor beta chains below, sequenced in a study of beta chain features in type 1 diabetes. Study-wide points: Shortening that was moderate but significant affected the TCRB CDR3s of Type 1 diabetes patients in all four CD4+ subsets.

Reverse transcribing all isolated RNA meant expressed TCRB transcripts were sequenced. Method: immunoSEQ multiplex PCR; TCRdb's copy keeps in-frame clones and lacks some. This table holds 240,000 or so clones, approximately 14% found once. Antigens for these TCRs are unknown. Sequencing was carried out using naive CD4+ T cells from blood. The receptors originated from a man aged 25 to 40 with type 1 diabetes.

This clone was counted only a few times. In DNA form, the CDR3 reads TGCAGCGTCAAGCGGGGTTTTGATGAAGCTTTCTTT. Translated, it gives CSVKRGFDEAFF. The chain is built from TRBV29-1 and TRBJ1-1; D not resolved. The CDR3 runs to 12 residues. Germline V gene sequence: CDR1 SQVTM, CDR2 ANQGSEA. Between the trimmed V and J ends, which lost 6 bases and 7 bases, there was a span of 15 bases.

This clone has a handful of counts. The chain couples TRBV19 to TRBJ2-1; 8 bases align to TRBD2. Germline CDR1 and CDR2: LNHDA and SQIVND (reference sequence). V lost 3 bases to trimming and J lost 7 bases; unmatched junction nucleotides: 8. The CDR3 totals 15 residues. The CDR3: CASSMGREAGNEQFF. CDR3 nucleotides: TGTGCCAGTAGTATGGGGCGGGAGGCTGGGAATGAGCAGTTCTTC. Variable domain in full (rest from reference TRBV19 and TRBJ2-1): DGGITQSPKYLFRKEGQNVTLSCEQNLNHDAMYWYRQDPGQGLRLIYYSQIVNDFQKGDIAEGYSVSREKKESFPLTVTSAQKNPTAFYLCASSMGREAGNEQFFGPGTRLTVL.

This clone was counted only a few times. This chain links TRBV7-2 with TRBJ2-5, with unresolved D. The germline gives CDR1 SGHTA, CDR2 FQGNSA. Trimming removed 5 bases at V and 5 bases at J, with 12 bases between. The CDR3 covers 13 residues. CDR3 residues: CASSRNARETQYF. CDR3 DNA sequence: TGTGCCAGCAGCCGAAACGCCCGGGAGACCCAGTACTTC.

The chain uses TRBV30 and TRBJ2-5, with TRBD2 matching over 9 bases. This CDR3 contains 15 residues. The germline CDR1 and CDR2 sequences are GTSNPN and SVGIG (reference sequence). Trimming at V came to 2 bases and at J to 6 bases, leaving 10 bases not matched to a gene. The CDR3 sequence is CAWSISSGMTKTQYF. For the CDR3, the DNA is TGTGCCTGGAGTATCTCTAGCGGGATGACGAAGACCCAGTACTTC.

In this sample, this clone turned up a few times. This rearrangement joins TRBV6-5 to TRBJ2-1; the D gene is possibly TRBD2 (5 bases). Per germline, CDR1 MNHEY and CDR2 SVGAGI. The germline V and J ends were trimmed by 2 bases and 0 bases, with 11 bases remaining between them. The CDR3 is 16 amino acids. The CDR3 region has the DNA TGTGCCAGCAGTTACCCACTGGGGAGCTCCTACAATGAGCAGTTCTTC. Translated: CASSYPLGSSYNEQFF.

This clone turned up a few times. V and J are TRBV7-9 and TRBJ2-1; tentative D call: TRBD2 (5 bases). CDR3 length equals 14 residues. The V gene's germline CDR1 is SEHNR and CDR2 FQNEAQ (reference sequence). V was trimmed by 5 bases and J by 9 bases, leaving 17 bases between them. CDR3 sequence: CASSTILAGVEQFF. CDR3 nucleotides: TGTGCCAGCAGCACGATACTTGCCGGGGTTGAGCAGTTCTTC.

The sample holds a few counts of this clone. V is TRBV5-1 and J is TRBJ1-1; no clear D gene. The CDR3 consists of 14 residues. V was trimmed by 0 bases and J by 5 bases, leaving 11 bases between them. Germline loops: CDR1 SGHRS, CDR2 YFSETQ. The CDR3 DNA reads as TGCGCCAGCAGCTTGGCCGAGCGGGGTACTGAAGCTTTCTTT. Protein product: CASSLAERGTEAFF.

This rearrangement joins TRBV5-1 to TRBJ2-3; a weak D match, TRBD1 (5 bases). The germline gives CDR1 SGHRS, CDR2 YFSETQ. Trimming left V 0 bases short and J 5 bases short, with 10 bases between. CDR3 length equals 14 residues. CDR3 sequence: CASSLGRQGDTQYF. The CDR3, as DNA: TGCGCCAGCAGCTTGGGACGCCAGGGAGATACGCAGTATTTT.

J is TRBJ2-5 and V is TRBV5-1; 7 bases agree with TRBD1. The CDR3 is 15 amino acids. Germline trimming cut 0 bases from V and 2 bases from J; bases unmatched to any gene: 4. Germline V gene data show CDR1 as SGHRS and CDR2 as YFSETQ. The CDR3 region is CASSLEGAQQETQYF. CDR3 in DNA: TGCGCCAGCAGCTTGGAGGGGGCCCAGCAAGAGACCCAGTACTTC.

The chain couples TRBV19 to TRBJ1-1, with D tentatively TRBD1 (5 bases). There are 14 residues in the CDR3. Germline CDR1 LNHDA, CDR2 SQIVND (reference sequence). The ends were cut back, 6 bases at V and 3 bases at J, with 14 bases in the middle. The CDR3 reads CASSWQGRDTEAFF. CDR3 nucleotides: TGTGCCAGTAGCTGGCAGGGTCGGGACACTGAAGCTTTCTTT.

This clone was seen a handful of times. The chain employs TRBV11-2 and TRBJ1-1; D unclear. CDR1 is SGHAT and CDR2 is FQNNGV in the germline V gene. The CDR3 totals 13 residues. V was cut by 4 bases and J by 8 bases, with 14 bases left in between. The CDR3 region is CASSSLHATEAFF. For the CDR3, the DNA is TGTGCCAGCAGCTCCCTCCATGCTACCGAAGCTTTCTTT.